This note documents a single TCR beta chain sequence. It has no known antigen specificity. No per-base quality is available; no much larger clone lies one base away. This entry comes from a study of blood T cell repertoires in COVID-19 (dated by TCRdb to between 2020 and 2021). Concerning the study at large: Samples from collaborators originated in the United States, Italy and Spain and spanned both the acute and convalescent phases of COVID-19. The prospective study material was composed of cDNA or gDNA derived from T cells, B-cell-depleted T cells, or PBMCs. Subjects who had been exposed to COVID-19, were actively infected with it, or had recovered from it provided the deeply sampled blood TCRbeta repertoires that made up the dataset. The repertoires were released in a freely available public database meant as a resource for research on the immune response to SARS-CoV-2. The samples were drawn from the first 160 participants of the ongoing ImmuneRACE study and from 950 to 1,500 subjects provided by 6 global collaborators. Sample metadata almost always included a de-identified subject ID, COVID-19 status, age in years and sex. Where available, HLA class I and class II types were taken from metadata supplied by the sample provider and were not determined by assay-based typing.

Each collaborating institution followed its own protocols to collect whole blood in K2EDTA tubes. For TCRbeta analysis, collaborator samples were shipped as frozen whole blood, as isolated PBMCs, or as DNA extracted from either sample type. The germline V gene encodes CDR1 SGHVS and CDR2 FNYEAQ. Germline trimming: 5 bases from V, 0 bases from J; junction bases outside gene matches: 7. The CDR3, cysteine through phenylalanine, is 17 amino acids long. Only the CDR3 region is kept as DNA, spanning 51 bases read in frame from base 1. Study-level results and caveats: How much clinical and demographic metadata was included differed by source and by participant, and the metadata was provided uncurated.

TCRbeta CDR3 regions were amplified from genomic DNA using the immunoSEQ Assay, a bias-controlled multiplex PCR. The authors' pipeline ran thus. The number of nucleated cells in each sample was estimated from the amplification of reference gene primers within the assay. To quantify the absolute abundance of each unique TCRbeta CDR3 rearrangement, sequence reads were collapsed and filtered. For each sample, productive Simpson clonality was calculated as the square root of Simpson's diversity index over productive rearrangements. TCRdb's version of the immuneACCESS table is confined to in-frame rearrangements and falls short of the full clone set. An unresolved V gene accounts for under half of the shortfall where checked; the remainder is of unknown origin. V, J and clone size were drawn from that table, and D and trimming were deduced from the DNA. Counted in this sample were some 110,000 clones; 60% to 85% of them appeared once. Jointly, the top ten make up 6.2% of the sample.

The source material was peripheral blood. The receptor was isolated from a man between 65 and 79 years old with acute or convalescent COVID-19. This chain joins TRBV7-6 to TRBJ2-6; 7 bases in the junction line up with TRBD1. The DNA reads as follows: TGTGCCAGCAGCCTAAGGACAGGCAGCTCTGGGGCCAACGTCCTGACTTTC. It translates as CASSLRTGSSGANVLTF.